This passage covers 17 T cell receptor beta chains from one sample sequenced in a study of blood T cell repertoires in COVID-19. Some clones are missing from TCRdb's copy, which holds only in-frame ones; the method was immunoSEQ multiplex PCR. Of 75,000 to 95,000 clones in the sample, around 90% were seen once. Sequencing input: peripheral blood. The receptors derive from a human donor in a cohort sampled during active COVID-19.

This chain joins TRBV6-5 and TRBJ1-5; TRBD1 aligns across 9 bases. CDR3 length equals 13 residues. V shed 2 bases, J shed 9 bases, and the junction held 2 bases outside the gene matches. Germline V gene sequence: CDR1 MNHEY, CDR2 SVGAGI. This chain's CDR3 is CASSYRQGGPQHF. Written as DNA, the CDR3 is TGTGCCAGCAGTTACCGACAGGGGGGGCCCCAGCATTTT.

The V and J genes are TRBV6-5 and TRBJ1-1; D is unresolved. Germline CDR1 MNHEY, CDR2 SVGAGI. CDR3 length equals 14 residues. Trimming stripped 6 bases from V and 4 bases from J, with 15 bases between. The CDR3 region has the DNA TGTGCCAGCAGGCGAGGGTCTGGTGTCACTGAAGCTTTCTTT. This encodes CASRRGSGVTEAFF.

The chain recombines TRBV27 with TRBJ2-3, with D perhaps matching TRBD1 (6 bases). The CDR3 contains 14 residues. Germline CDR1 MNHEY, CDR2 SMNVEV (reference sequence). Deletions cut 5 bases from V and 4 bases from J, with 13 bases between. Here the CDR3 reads CASSPRQVPDTQYF. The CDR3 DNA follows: TGTGCCAGCAGTCCCCGACAGGTTCCAGATACGCAGTATTTT.

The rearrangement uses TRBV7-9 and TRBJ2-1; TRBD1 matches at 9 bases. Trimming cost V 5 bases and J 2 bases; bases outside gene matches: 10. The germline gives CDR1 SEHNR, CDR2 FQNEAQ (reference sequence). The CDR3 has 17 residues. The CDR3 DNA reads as TGTGCCAGCAGCCCTCCGGGACAGGGTATTACCTACAATGAGCAGTTCTTC. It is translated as CASSPPGQGITYNEQFF. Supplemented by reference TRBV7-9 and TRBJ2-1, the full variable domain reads DTGVSQNPRHKITKRGQNVTFRCDPISEHNRLYWYRQTLGQGPEFLTYFQNEAQLEKSRLLSDRFSAERPKGSFSTLEIQRTEQGDSAMYLCASSPPGQGITYNEQFFGPGTRLTVL.

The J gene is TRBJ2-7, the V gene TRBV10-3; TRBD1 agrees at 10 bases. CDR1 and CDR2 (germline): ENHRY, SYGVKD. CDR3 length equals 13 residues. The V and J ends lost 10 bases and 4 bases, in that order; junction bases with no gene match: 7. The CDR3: CATGTGADYEQYF. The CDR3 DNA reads TGTGCCACCGGGACAGGGGCAGATTACGAGCAGTACTTC.

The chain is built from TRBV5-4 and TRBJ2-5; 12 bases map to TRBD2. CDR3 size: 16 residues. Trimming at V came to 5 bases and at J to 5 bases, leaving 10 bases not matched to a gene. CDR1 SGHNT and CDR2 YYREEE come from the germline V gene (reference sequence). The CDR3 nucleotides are TGTGCCAGCAGAGTTGGACTAGCGGGGTCTGGGGAGACCCAGTACTTC. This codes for CASRVGLAGSGETQYF. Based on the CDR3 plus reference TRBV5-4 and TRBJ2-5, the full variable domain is ETGVTQSPTHLIKTRGQQVTLRCSSQSGHNTVSWYQQALGQGPQFIFQYYREEENGRGNFPPRFSGLQFPNYSSELNVNALELDDSALYLCASRVGLAGSGETQYFGPGTRLLVL.

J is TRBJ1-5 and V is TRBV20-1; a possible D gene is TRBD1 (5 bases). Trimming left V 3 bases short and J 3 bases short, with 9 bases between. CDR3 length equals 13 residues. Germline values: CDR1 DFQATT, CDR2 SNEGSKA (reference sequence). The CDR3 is CSASQGVNQPQHF. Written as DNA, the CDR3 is TGCAGTGCTAGTCAGGGTGTCAATCAGCCCCAGCATTTT.

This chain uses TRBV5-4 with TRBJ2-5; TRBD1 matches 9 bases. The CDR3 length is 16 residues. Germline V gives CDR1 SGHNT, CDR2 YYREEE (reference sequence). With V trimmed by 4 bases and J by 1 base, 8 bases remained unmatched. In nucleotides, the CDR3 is TGTGCCAGCAGCGATGCGACAGGGGGGTTCCAAGAGACCCAGTACTTC. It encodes CASSDATGGFQETQYF.

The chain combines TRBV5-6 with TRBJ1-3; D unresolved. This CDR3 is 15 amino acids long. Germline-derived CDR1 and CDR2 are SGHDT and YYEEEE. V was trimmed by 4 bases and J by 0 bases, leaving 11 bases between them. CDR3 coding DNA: TGTGCCAGCAGCCCTGCAGTGCACTCTGGAAACACCATATATTTT. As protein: CASSPAVHSGNTIYF.

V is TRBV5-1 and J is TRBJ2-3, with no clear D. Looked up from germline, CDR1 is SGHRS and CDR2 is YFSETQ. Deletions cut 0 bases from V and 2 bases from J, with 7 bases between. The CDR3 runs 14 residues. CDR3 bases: TGCGCCAGCAGCTTGGGACATAACACAGATACGCAGTATTTT. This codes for CASSLGHNTDTQYF.

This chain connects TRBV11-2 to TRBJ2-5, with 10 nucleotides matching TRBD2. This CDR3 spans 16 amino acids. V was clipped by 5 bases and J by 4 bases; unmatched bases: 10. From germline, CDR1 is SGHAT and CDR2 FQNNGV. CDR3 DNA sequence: TGTGCCAGCAGCCAGGTAGTAGCGGGAGGAGGAGAGACCCAGTACTTC. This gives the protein CASSQVVAGGGETQYF.

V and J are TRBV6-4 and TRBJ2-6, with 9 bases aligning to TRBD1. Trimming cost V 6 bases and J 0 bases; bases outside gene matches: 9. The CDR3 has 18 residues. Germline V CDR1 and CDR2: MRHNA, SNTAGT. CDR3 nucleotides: TGTGCCAGCAGCCCTCTCGGACAGGGGAGCTCTGGGGCCAACGTCCTGACTTTC. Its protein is CASSPLGQGSSGANVLTF.

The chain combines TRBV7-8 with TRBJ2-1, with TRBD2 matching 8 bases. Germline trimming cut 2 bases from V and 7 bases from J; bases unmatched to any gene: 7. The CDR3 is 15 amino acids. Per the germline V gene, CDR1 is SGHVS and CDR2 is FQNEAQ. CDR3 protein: CASSLLAGSWNEQFF. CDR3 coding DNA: TGTGCCAGCAGCTTATTAGCGGGATCTTGGAATGAGCAGTTCTTC.

CDR3 sequence reads: CASSLYHNGGDEQFF. The CDR3 nucleotides read TGTGCCAGCAGCCTCTACCACAACGGGGGGGATGAGCAGTTCTTC. This chain connects TRBV9 to TRBJ2-1; 8 bases are a match to TRBD2. The CDR3 loop spans 15 amino acids. The germline CDR1 and CDR2 sequences are SGDLS and YYNGEE. V lost 4 bases to trimming and J lost 8 bases; unmatched junction nucleotides: 11.

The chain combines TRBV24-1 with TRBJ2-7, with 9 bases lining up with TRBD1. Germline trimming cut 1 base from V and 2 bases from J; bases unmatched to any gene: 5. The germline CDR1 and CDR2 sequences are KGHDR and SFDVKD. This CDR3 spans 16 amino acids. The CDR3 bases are TGTGCCACCAGTGATTTAGGTGGGACAGGGACCTACGAGCAGTACTTC. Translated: CATSDLGGTGTYEQYF.

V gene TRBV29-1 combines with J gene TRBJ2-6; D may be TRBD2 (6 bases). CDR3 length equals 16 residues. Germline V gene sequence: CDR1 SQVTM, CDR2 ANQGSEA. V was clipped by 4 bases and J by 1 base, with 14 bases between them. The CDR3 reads CSVVSLGTSGANVLTF. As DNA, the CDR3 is TGCAGCGTTGTCTCTCTGGGGACTTCTGGGGCCAACGTCCTGACTTTC.

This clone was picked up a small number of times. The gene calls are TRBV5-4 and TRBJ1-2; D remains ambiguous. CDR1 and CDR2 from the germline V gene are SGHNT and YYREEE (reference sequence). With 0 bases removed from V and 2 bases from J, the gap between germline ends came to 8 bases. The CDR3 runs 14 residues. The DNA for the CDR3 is TGTGCCAGCAGCTTGGGAGGCAGCAACTATGGCTACACCTTC. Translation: CASSLGGSNYGYTF.